The 16 T cell receptor beta chains listed next were all sequenced from one sample in a study of blood T cell repertoires in COVID-19. The protocol was immunoSEQ multiplex PCR, while the TCRdb copy is restricted to in-frame clones and leaves out a portion. The data hold 95,000 to 150,000 clones, with less than 75% observed a single time. Material: peripheral blood. These receptors came from a human donor with acute or convalescent COVID-19. The donor label of this sample is uncertain.

The chain carries TRBV7-2 and TRBJ2-3, with 7 bases that match TRBD2. J lost 0 bases, V lost 6 bases, and 12 bases had no gene match. This CDR3 region has 17 residues. The germline V gene encodes CDR1 SGHTA and CDR2 FQGNSA. CDR3 DNA: TGTGCCAGCAGTTACCTTGGGGGGGGAGGGAGCACAGATACGCAGTATTTT. Translating it yields CASSYLGGGGSTDTQYF.

The J gene is TRBJ1-6, the V gene TRBV2; perhaps TRBD1 as D (5 bases). Germline-derived CDR1 and CDR2 are SNHLY and FYNNEI. V was trimmed by 2 bases and J by 10 bases, leaving 9 bases between them. The CDR3 runs 13 residues. Written as DNA, the CDR3 is TGTGCCAGCAGTGAAACGGGGGTGTCACCCCTCCACTTT. This encodes CASSETGVSPLHF.

The CDR3 loop reads CASSPGLDGYTF. DNA of the CDR3: TGTGCCAGCAGCCCCGGACTGGATGGCTACACCTTC. The rearrangement links TRBV7-8 to TRBJ1-2, with D uncertain. The V end lost 5 bases, the J end lost 6 bases, and 10 bases lay between the germline ends. Germline V gene sequence: CDR1 SGHVS, CDR2 FQNEAQ. This CDR3 has 12 residues.

The V and J genes are TRBV24-1 and TRBJ2-3, with TRBD1 matching over 10 bases. The V gene's germline CDR1 is KGHDR and CDR2 SFDVKD. The length of the CDR3 is 17 residues. V was pared by 5 bases and J by 3 bases, with 10 bases of the junction left unmatched. The CDR3 region is CATSGDRDRGRTDTQYF. CDR3 coding DNA: TGTGCCACCAGTGGAGACCGGGACAGGGGAAGAACAGATACGCAGTATTTT.

This clone was detected only a few times. This rearrangement joins TRBV19 to TRBJ2-1; the D gene is possibly TRBD2 (6 bases). Germline V gene lookup returns CDR1 LNHDA and CDR2 SQIVND (reference sequence). The CDR3 extends over 15 amino acids. Trimming pared 4 bases from V and 0 bases from J, leaving 10 bases between. The CDR3 DNA follows: TGTGCCAGTAGTAACGCCGGGAGCTCCTACAATGAGCAGTTCTTC. It yields the protein CASSNAGSSYNEQFF.

This sequence joins TRBV11-2 and TRBJ2-2; 9 positions match TRBD2. This CDR3 is built from 16 residues. Germline values: CDR1 SGHAT, CDR2 FQNNGV. V lost 5 bases to trimming and J lost 7 bases; unmatched junction nucleotides: 11. This chain's CDR3 is CASSPSRGGAGGELFF. CDR3 coding DNA: TGTGCCAGCAGCCCCTCTCGCGGGGGGGCCGGCGGGGAGCTGTTTTTT.

The V and J genes are TRBV5-1 and TRBJ1-2, with 8 bases matching TRBD1. The germline CDR1 and CDR2 sequences are SGHRS and YFSETQ. The CDR3 is 16 amino acids. J lost 8 bases, V lost 4 bases, and 16 bases had no gene match. The CDR3 DNA follows: TGCGCCAGCAGCCCATTAACCGACCAGACAGGGGAGGGCTACACCTTC. It translates to CASSPLTDQTGEGYTF.

This clone has a handful of counts. J is TRBJ2-1 and V is TRBV27; D is possibly TRBD2 (5 bases). Germline CDR1 reads MNHEY; CDR2 reads SMNVEV (reference sequence). With 2 bases removed from V and 3 bases from J, the gap between germline ends came to 14 bases. CDR3 length: 16 residues. CDR3 residues: CASSLNVASFYNEQFF. The DNA of the CDR3 is TGTGCCAGCAGTTTAAACGTAGCGAGTTTCTACAATGAGCAGTTCTTC.

The V gene is TRBV28, the J gene TRBJ1-1, with unresolved D. Germline loops: CDR1 MDHEN, CDR2 SYDVKM. Trimming took off 5 bases at V and 5 bases at J, with 18 bases between the two ends. This CDR3 comprises 15 residues. In DNA form, the CDR3 reads TGTGCCAGCAGTCCGCCAGGAGTCGGGAGGACTGAAGCTTTCTTT. It encodes CASSPPGVGRTEAFF. Variable domain in full (rest from reference TRBV28 and TRBJ1-1): DVKVTQSSRYLVKRTGEKVFLECVQDMDHENMFWYRQDPGLGLRLIYFSYDVKMKEKGDIPEGYSVSREKKERFSLILESASTNQTSMYLCASSPPGVGRTEAFFGQGTRLTVV.

The chain joins TRBV2 to TRBJ1-3; a possible D gene is TRBD1 (5 bases). Deletions cut 1 base from V and 0 bases from J, with 7 bases between. CDR1 is SNHLY and CDR2 is FYNNEI in the germline V gene. The CDR3 contains 15 residues. CDR3 DNA sequence: TGTGCCAGCAGTGAAGGGGGCCGCTCTGGAAACACCATATATTTT. It specifies CASSEGGRSGNTIYF.

The chain combines TRBV11-2 with TRBJ1-4; 7 bases agree with TRBD1. Germline CDR1 and CDR2: SGHAT and FQNNGV. Trimming cost V 6 bases and J 4 bases; bases outside gene matches: 5. This CDR3 comprises 14 residues. Written as DNA, the CDR3 is TGTGCCAGCAGAGAGGACAGGATTAATGAAAAACTGTTTTTT. As protein: CASREDRINEKLFF.

The J gene is TRBJ1-2, the V gene TRBV25-1; tentative D call: TRBD1 (6 bases). Germline loops: CDR1 MGHDK, CDR2 SYGVNS. The V gene lost 7 bases and the J gene lost 8 bases, with 17 bases spanning the gap. The CDR3 runs to 13 residues. The CDR3 here is CASTPGAGVGYTF. DNA of the CDR3: TGTGCCAGCACCCCCGGGGCAGGGGTAGGCTACACCTTC.

V is TRBV6-1 and J is TRBJ2-1; tentatively, D is TRBD2 (5 bases). Germline V gives CDR1 MNHNS, CDR2 SASEGT. The ends were cut back, 2 bases at V and 9 bases at J, with 11 bases in the middle. This CDR3 has 13 residues. The CDR3 DNA sequence: TGTGCCAGCAGTGAAATACTGGGGAGTGAGCAGTTCTTC. It encodes CASSEILGSEQFF.

The CDR3, as DNA: TGTGCCAGCAGACCAACAGGGGGCGCGGAGGTTTTTACTGGAAACACCATATATTTT. Translation gives CASRPTGGAEVFTGNTIYF. The gene calls are TRBV28 and TRBJ1-3; 9 bases line up with TRBD1. The CDR3 runs 19 residues. V trimming: 6 bases; J trimming: 2 bases; junction bases outside the gene matches: 17. Germline V gene data show CDR1 as MDHEN and CDR2 as SYDVKM.

This clone has a count of ten or more. This CDR3 reads CASSPFPGGRNEQFF. The DNA for the CDR3 is TGTGCCAGCAGCCCTTTCCCGGGGGGCCGCAATGAGCAGTTCTTC. The rearrangement links TRBV9 to TRBJ2-1, with D possibly TRBD2 on 7 matching bases. The germline V and J ends were trimmed by 4 bases and 6 bases, with 17 bases remaining between them. Germline loops: CDR1 SGDLS, CDR2 YYNGEE. The CDR3 consists of 15 residues. Full variable domain (rest looked up from reference TRBV9 and TRBJ2-1): DSGVTQTPKHLITATGQRVTLRCSPRSGDLSVYWYQQSLDQGLQFLIQYYNGEERAKGNILERFSAQQFPDLHSELNLSSLELGDSALYFCASSPFPGGRNEQFFGPGTRLTVL.

The rearrangement joins TRBV19 to TRBJ2-5; TRBD2 aligns across 7 bases. Germline CDR1 is LNHDA and CDR2 is SQIVND (reference sequence). This CDR3 is 16 amino acids long. V shed 3 bases, J shed 2 bases, and the junction held 9 bases outside the gene matches. CDR3 DNA: TGTGCCAGTAGTATCGGCGGAGCGGGGCCACAAGAGACCCAGTACTTC. This encodes CASSIGGAGPQETQYF.